This T cell receptor beta chain came from a study of human T cells and chemical hapten exposure. Study-wide context: The study lasted approximately 25 weeks, and patients were dosed weekly with diphenylcyclopropenone on the scalp throughout.

Germline-derived CDR1 and CDR2 are SGHRS and YFSETQ. The V gene end was trimmed by 4 bases and the J gene end by 6 bases; junction bases not matched to a gene: 9. The CDR3 loop spans 14 amino acids. From the RACE reads, TCRdb called clonotypes with MiXCR, one entry per CDR3 protein. Of more than 250,000 distinct CDR3 sequences listed, roughly 7.4% were seen once; the top ten hold 0.9% to 1.5%. This clonotype was seen at least ten times. Documented time point: pre-sensitization, week 0. Treatment given: therapeutic diphenylcyclopropenone sensitization with weekly scalp DPC. Donors were 18 to 70-year-old alopecia patients suitable for DPC.

The chain links TRBV5-1 to TRBJ1-1; the match to TRBD1 covers 7 bases. This TCR was sampled from a young man with alopecia areata. Some clones in this sample may be carry-over from other donors' samples. Sequences were derived from whole blood, sampled in connection with sensitization to the hapten diphenylcyclopropenone (DPC). Written as DNA, the CDR3 is TGCGCCAGCAGCCCGACAGGGACCGTCGCTGAAGCTTTCTTT. Residues: CASSPTGTVAEAFF.